The rows below give T cell receptor beta chains drawn from one sample of a study of patients and donors after allogeneic stem cell transplantation. MiXCR, run by TCRdb on the RT-PCR reads, gives a single entry per CDR3 protein. The table records some 40,000 distinct CDR3 sequences, roughly 30% of them present only once. The specimen sequenced was blood, either unsorted or a sorted T cell fraction (not recorded which). These receptors were taken from a human donor who was either an allogeneic HSCT recipient or a stem cell or donor lymphocyte infusion donor (not recorded which). It is not recorded whose cells these are; they may come from a transplant donor. Both conserved end residues are trimmed from each CDR3.

v_gene: TRBV7-2
CDR3aa: ASSLETGAGQPQH

v_gene: TRBV20-1
CDR3aa: SARQGRGTDTQY

v_gene: TRBV20-1
CDR3aa: SARVSSGQF

v_gene: TRBV5-1
CDR3aa: ASSLVDNNYGYT

v_gene: TRBV12-3/TRBV12-4
CDR3aa: ASSPTGGGSPLH

v_gene: TRBV4-3
CDR3aa: ASSQNLIGQGNQPQH

v_gene: TRBV29-1
CDR3aa: SVEDRGGTAQY

v_gene: TRBV4-2
CDR3aa: ASSQGGTRYYEQY

v_gene: TRBV3-1
CDR3aa: ASSREGENTEAF

v_gene: TRBV6-6
CDR3aa: ASSSPGQGYSPLH

v_gene: TRBV12-5
CDR3aa: ASGLGSNEQF

v_gene: TRBV12-3/TRBV12-4
CDR3aa: ASSLQGGPYEQY

v_gene: TRBV12-3/TRBV12-4
CDR3aa: ASIQRIQNTEAF

v_gene: TRBV4-2
CDR3aa: ASRLVPGAYEQY

v_gene: TRBV4-3
CDR3aa: ASSQEWGTVEETQY

v_gene: TRBV27
CDR3aa: ASSPGQGARNTIY

v_gene: TRBV20-1
CDR3aa: SATTGRNTIY

v_gene: TRBV25-1
CDR3aa: LKGGNYNEQF

v_gene: TRBV5-6
CDR3aa: ASSLTLQGPGGEAF

v_gene: TRBV20-1
CDR3aa: SAPTTGGSYNEQF

v_gene: TRBV27
CDR3aa: ASSSRGSGNTIY

v_gene: TRBV4-3
CDR3aa: ASSQDRRLAAYNEQF

v_gene: TRBV5-1
CDR3aa: ASSPQGPATGELF

v_gene: TRBV20-1
CDR3aa: SAILQGAFWPQH

v_gene: TRBV15
CDR3aa: ATSRDNPLGQRYSNQPQH

v_gene: TRBV12-3/TRBV12-4
CDR3aa: ASSLGGAGNTIY

v_gene: TRBV7-2
CDR3aa: ASSSATGSNQPQH

v_gene: TRBV6-6
CDR3aa: ASSREAARKETQY

v_gene: TRBV7-2
CDR3aa: ASSLVTPQWTQY

v_gene: TRBV10-3
CDR3aa: AISGYTEAF

v_gene: TRBV6-2/TRBV6-3
CDR3aa: ASSFTGKTEAF

v_gene: TRBV10-3
CDR3aa: AISESRTYQETQY

v_gene: TRBV5-4
CDR3aa: ASSAGDGYPSGNTIY

v_gene: TRBV29-1
CDR3aa: SVSQGASEQY

v_gene: TRBV7-6
CDR3aa: ASSLEERRWTSGSLSGANVLT

v_gene: TRBV7-2
CDR3aa: ASSFSGITEAF

v_gene: TRBV12-3/TRBV12-4
CDR3aa: ASSHGGADTQY